This is a list of T cell receptor beta chains from one sample in a study of T-cell reconstitution after alpha-beta-depleted transplantation in children. Using its own MiXCR run on the PCR reads, TCRdb lists one record per CDR3 protein. The table has 70,000 to 95,000 distinct CDR3 sequences, more than 10% seen once. The starting material was PBMCs from the stem cell graft donor, obtained from the stem cell graft. Receptors originate from a human donor who donated a stem cell graft to a child with inherited bone marrow failure. Both conserved end residues are part of each CDR3. D genes are given only for firm matches. Part of the rows lack a size; the others show once, few, many or a class for expanded clones.

d_call: TRBD2
clone_size: -
j_call: TRBJ2-3
v_call: TRBV4-3
cdr3_nt: TGCGCCAGCAGCCATTCCGGGACTAGCGGGGCAGATACGCAGTATTTT
cdr3_aa: CASSHSGTSGADTQYF

d_call: -
clone_size: few
j_call: TRBJ1-5
v_call: TRBV4-1
cdr3_nt: TGCGCCAGCAGCCAAGATCAGGGAGGGTATAGCAATCAGCCCCAGCATTTT
cdr3_aa: CASSQDQGGYSNQPQHF

d_call: TRBD1
clone_size: many
j_call: TRBJ1-2
v_call: TRBV9
cdr3_nt: TGTGCCAGCAGCGTATACCCGACAGGGGCTTCTTATGGCTACACCTTC
cdr3_aa: CASSVYPTGASYGYTF

d_call: -
clone_size: many
j_call: TRBJ2-2
v_call: TRBV28
cdr3_nt: TGTGCCAGCAGTTTAGGCGGGAACACCGGGGAGCTGTTTTTT
cdr3_aa: CASSLGGNTGELFF

d_call: TRBD1
clone_size: -
j_call: TRBJ2-1
v_call: TRBV5-1
cdr3_nt: TGCGCCAGCAGCTCACTAATTCGACGACAGGGGTTCCTCAATGAGCAGTTCTTC
cdr3_aa: CASSSLIRRQGFLNEQFF

d_call: -
clone_size: many
j_call: TRBJ2-7
v_call: TRBV5-1
cdr3_nt: TGCGCCAGCAGCTGGAACCGGGACTCTCGAAACTACGAGCAGTACTTC
cdr3_aa: CASSWNRDSRNYEQYF

d_call: -
clone_size: -
j_call: TRBJ2-3
v_call: TRBV18
cdr3_nt: TGTGCCAGCTCACCCCGGGACTCAGATACGCAGTATTTT
cdr3_aa: CASSPRDSDTQYF

d_call: TRBD2
clone_size: -
j_call: TRBJ2-2
v_call: TRBV6-2/TRBV6-3
cdr3_nt: TGTGCCAGCAGACAGACTAGCGGGGGGGCCGGGGAGCTGTTTTTT
cdr3_aa: CASRQTSGGAGELFF

d_call: -
clone_size: many
j_call: TRBJ2-7
v_call: TRBV3-1
cdr3_nt: TGTGCCAGCAGTCCTAGGGACTGGAGCTACGAGCAGTACTTC
cdr3_aa: CASSPRDWSYEQYF

d_call: -
clone_size: many
j_call: TRBJ2-7
v_call: TRBV3-1
cdr3_nt: TGTGCCAGCAGCCAAGATCGTGTCCACGAGCAGTACTTC
cdr3_aa: CASSQDRVHEQYF

d_call: -
clone_size: many
j_call: TRBJ2-7
v_call: TRBV5-1
cdr3_nt: TGCGCCAGCAGCTGGGGGGAAGTGCGGTCTTGGGAGCAGTACTTC
cdr3_aa: CASSWGEVRSWEQYF

d_call: -
clone_size: many
j_call: TRBJ2-1
v_call: TRBV20-1
cdr3_nt: TGCAGTGCGATTTTGCTGCTAAGCTCCTACAATGAGCAGTTCTTC
cdr3_aa: CSAILLLSSYNEQFF

d_call: -
clone_size: few
j_call: TRBJ1-6
v_call: TRBV9
cdr3_nt: TGTGCCAGCAGCGTTCTACAGGGTGATTCACCCCTCCACTTT
cdr3_aa: CASSVLQGDSPLHF

d_call: -
clone_size: many
j_call: TRBJ1-1
v_call: TRBV5-1
cdr3_nt: TGCGCCAGCAGCCCGGGACGGAGCCCTGAAGCTTTCTTT
cdr3_aa: CASSPGRSPEAFF

d_call: -
clone_size: many
j_call: TRBJ2-7
v_call: TRBV4-3
cdr3_nt: TGCGCCAGCAGCCAAGGATCCGCCACAGGGATCTACGAGCAGTACTTC
cdr3_aa: CASSQGSATGIYEQYF

d_call: TRBD2
clone_size: few
j_call: TRBJ2-1
v_call: TRBV18
cdr3_nt: TGTGCCAGCTCACCAAATCCCGGGGGGGCCTACAATGAGCAGTTCTTC
cdr3_aa: CASSPNPGGAYNEQFF

d_call: TRBD2
clone_size: many
j_call: TRBJ2-1
v_call: TRBV20-1
cdr3_nt: TGCAGTGCTAGATTGCATCTAGCGGGAGGCCGAAGCTACAATGAGCAGTTCTTC
cdr3_aa: CSARLHLAGGRSYNEQFF

d_call: TRBD2
clone_size: medium-sized
j_call: TRBJ2-2
v_call: TRBV7-3
cdr3_nt: TGTGCCAGCAGCTTTAGCGGGAGTGAAACCGGGGAGCTGTTTTTT
cdr3_aa: CASSFSGSETGELFF

d_call: TRBD2
clone_size: many
j_call: TRBJ2-5
v_call: TRBV2
cdr3_nt: TGTGCCAGCAGTGATCCTAGCGGGAACCAAGAGACCCAGTACTTC
cdr3_aa: CASSDPSGNQETQYF

d_call: -
clone_size: many
j_call: TRBJ2-3
v_call: TRBV5-1
cdr3_nt: TGCGCCAGCAGCTTGACAGGAGCTAGCGGCACAGATACGCAGTATTTT
cdr3_aa: CASSLTGASGTDTQYF

d_call: -
clone_size: few
j_call: TRBJ2-1
v_call: TRBV20-1
cdr3_nt: TGCTGTGCTAGATGGGGGATCGGGACCCCATACAATGAGCAGTTCTTC
cdr3_aa: CCARWGIGTPYNEQFF

d_call: -
clone_size: many
j_call: TRBJ1-5
v_call: TRBV20-1
cdr3_nt: TGCAGTGCTAAGTTAGAACGGGAAAATAGCAATCAGCCCCAGCATTTT
cdr3_aa: CSAKLERENSNQPQHF

d_call: TRBD1
clone_size: many
j_call: TRBJ2-7
v_call: TRBV3-1
cdr3_nt: TGTGCCAGCAGCCGGGACAGGGCCCACGAGCAGTACTTC
cdr3_aa: CASSRDRAHEQYF

d_call: TRBD1
clone_size: many
j_call: TRBJ2-3
v_call: TRBV27
cdr3_nt: TGTGCCAGCAGGGACAGGGGGCCAGATACGCAGTATTTT
cdr3_aa: CASRDRGPDTQYF

d_call: -
clone_size: many
j_call: TRBJ2-2
v_call: TRBV3-1
cdr3_nt: TGTGCCAGCAGCCAAGATCTTGTCAGATCCGGGGAGCTGTTTTTT
cdr3_aa: CASSQDLVRSGELFF

d_call: -
clone_size: many
j_call: TRBJ2-6
v_call: TRBV29-1
cdr3_nt: TGCAGCGTTGAATCCGGGACTGGGGCCAACGTCCTGACTTTC
cdr3_aa: CSVESGTGANVLTF

d_call: TRBD1
clone_size: few
j_call: TRBJ2-7
v_call: TRBV28
cdr3_nt: TGTGCCAGCAGTTACGGACAGGGTCGCTCTGCAAACTACGAGCAGTACTTC
cdr3_aa: CASSYGQGRSANYEQYF

d_call: -
clone_size: many
j_call: TRBJ2-7
v_call: TRBV6-5
cdr3_nt: TGTGCCAGCACTGACACCTACGAGCAGTACTTC
cdr3_aa: CASTDTYEQYF

d_call: TRBD2
clone_size: many
j_call: TRBJ2-1
v_call: TRBV29-1
cdr3_nt: TGCAGCTTAAGGAGCGGGGGATTTCACAATGAGCAGTTCTTC
cdr3_aa: CSLRSGGFHNEQFF

d_call: -
clone_size: many
j_call: TRBJ1-5
v_call: TRBV20-1
cdr3_nt: TGCAGTGCTTATGACTACAGGACAACCCCCAATCAGCCCCAGCATTTT
cdr3_aa: CSAYDYRTTPNQPQHF

d_call: -
clone_size: many
j_call: TRBJ2-5
v_call: TRBV7-9
cdr3_nt: TGTGCCAGCAGCTTGTTAGATCTGCAAGAGACCCAGTACTTC
cdr3_aa: CASSLLDLQETQYF

d_call: -
clone_size: -
j_call: TRBJ1-5
v_call: TRBV19
cdr3_nt: TGTGCCAGTAGTATGGACGACCGGCCCCAGCATTTT
cdr3_aa: CASSMDDRPQHF

d_call: -
clone_size: -
j_call: TRBJ2-1
v_call: TRBV6-1
cdr3_nt: TGTGCCAGCAGTCAACCTTCTCGGGGCCGGACCAATGAGCAGTTCTTC
cdr3_aa: CASSQPSRGRTNEQFF

d_call: TRBD2
clone_size: many
j_call: TRBJ2-1
v_call: TRBV9
cdr3_nt: TGTGCCAGCAGCGTACCCAGCGGGAGGTATATCGATGAGCAGTTCTTC
cdr3_aa: CASSVPSGRYIDEQFF

d_call: TRBD2
clone_size: -
j_call: TRBJ2-5
v_call: TRBV13
cdr3_nt: TGTGCCAGCAGCCGCAGGACTAGCGGGCAAGAGACCCAGTACTTC
cdr3_aa: CASSRRTSGQETQYF

d_call: TRBD2
clone_size: many
j_call: TRBJ2-1
v_call: TRBV4-1
cdr3_nt: TGCGCCAGCAGCCGATCCCCGGGACTAGCGGGAGGGTATGAGCAGTTCTTC
cdr3_aa: CASSRSPGLAGGYEQFF